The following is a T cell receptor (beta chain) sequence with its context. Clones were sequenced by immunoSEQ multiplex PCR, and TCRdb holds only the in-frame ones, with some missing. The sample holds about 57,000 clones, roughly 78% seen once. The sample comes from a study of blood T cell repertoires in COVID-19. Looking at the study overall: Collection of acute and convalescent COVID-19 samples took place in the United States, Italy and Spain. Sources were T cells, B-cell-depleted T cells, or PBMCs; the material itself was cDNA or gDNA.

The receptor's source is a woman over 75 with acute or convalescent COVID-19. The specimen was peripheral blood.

The CDR3, as DNA: TGTGCCAGCAGCCCTACGCAGCCCCAGCATTTT. Residues: CASSPTQPQHF. The V gene is TRBV12-3 or TRBV12-4, the J gene TRBJ1-5; no clear D gene. The V and J ends lost 6 bases and 7 bases respectively, with 7 bases between them. The CDR3 contains 11 residues.